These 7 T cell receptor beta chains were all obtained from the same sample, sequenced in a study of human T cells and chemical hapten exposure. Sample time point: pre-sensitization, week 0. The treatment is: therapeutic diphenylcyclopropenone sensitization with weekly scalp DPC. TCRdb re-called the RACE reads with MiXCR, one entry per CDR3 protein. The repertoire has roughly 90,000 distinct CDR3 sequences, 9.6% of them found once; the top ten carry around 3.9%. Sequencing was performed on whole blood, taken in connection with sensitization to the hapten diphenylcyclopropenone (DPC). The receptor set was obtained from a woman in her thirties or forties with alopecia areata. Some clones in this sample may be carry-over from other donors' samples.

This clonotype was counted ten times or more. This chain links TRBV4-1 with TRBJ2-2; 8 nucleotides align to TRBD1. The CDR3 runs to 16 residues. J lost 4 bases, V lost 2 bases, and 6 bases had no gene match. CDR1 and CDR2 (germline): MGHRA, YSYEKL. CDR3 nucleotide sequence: TGCGCCAGCAGCCAATCAGGACAGGGCATCACCGGGGAGCTGTTTTTT. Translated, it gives CASSQSGQGITGELFF.

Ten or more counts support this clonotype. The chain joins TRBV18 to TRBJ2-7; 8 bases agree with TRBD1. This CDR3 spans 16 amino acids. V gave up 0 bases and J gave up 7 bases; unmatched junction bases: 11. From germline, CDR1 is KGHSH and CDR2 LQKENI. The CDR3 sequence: CASSPPGIGQGGEQYF. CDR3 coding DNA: TGTGCCAGCTCACCACCTGGCATTGGACAGGGCGGAGAGCAGTACTTC.

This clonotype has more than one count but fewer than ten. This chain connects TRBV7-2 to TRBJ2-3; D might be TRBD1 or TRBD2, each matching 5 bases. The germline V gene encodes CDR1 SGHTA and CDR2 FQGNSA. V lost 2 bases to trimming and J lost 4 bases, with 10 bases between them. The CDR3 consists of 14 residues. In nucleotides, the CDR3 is TGTGCCAGCAGCTTAAGAGAGGGACCAGATACGCAGTATTTT. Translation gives CASSLREGPDTQYF.

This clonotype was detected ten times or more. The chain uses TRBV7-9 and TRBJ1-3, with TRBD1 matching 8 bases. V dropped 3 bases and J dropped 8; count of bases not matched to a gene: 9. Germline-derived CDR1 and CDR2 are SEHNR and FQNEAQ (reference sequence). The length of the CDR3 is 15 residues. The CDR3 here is CASSLDRAGLDTIYF. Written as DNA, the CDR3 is TGTGCCAGCAGCTTGGACAGGGCGGGCTTGGACACCATATATTTT.

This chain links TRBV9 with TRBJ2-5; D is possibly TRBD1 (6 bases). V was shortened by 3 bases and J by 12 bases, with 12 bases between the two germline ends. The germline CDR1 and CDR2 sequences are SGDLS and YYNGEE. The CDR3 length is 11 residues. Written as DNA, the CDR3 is TGTGCCAGCAGCGCAGGGGACCGCAAGTACTTC. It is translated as CASSAGDRKYF.

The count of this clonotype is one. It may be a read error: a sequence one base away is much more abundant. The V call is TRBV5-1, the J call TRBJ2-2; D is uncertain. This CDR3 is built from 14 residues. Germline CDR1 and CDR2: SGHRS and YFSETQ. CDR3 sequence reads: CASSLYRDTEELFF. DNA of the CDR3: TGCGCCAGCAGCTTATATCGAGACACCGAGGAGCTGTTTTTT.

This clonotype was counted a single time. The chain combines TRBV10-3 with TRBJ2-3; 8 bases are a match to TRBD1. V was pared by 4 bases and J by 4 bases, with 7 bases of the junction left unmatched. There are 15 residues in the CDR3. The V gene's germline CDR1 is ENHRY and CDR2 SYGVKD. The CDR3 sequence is CAISVSRGPADTQYF. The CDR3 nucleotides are TGTGCCATCAGTGTGTCCAGGGGGCCGGCAGATACGCAGTATTTT.